This is a list of T cell receptor beta chains from one sample in a study of blood T cells in healthy people across ages. MiXCR, run by TCRdb on the 5' RACE reads, gives a single entry per CDR3 protein. The data hold 800,000 to 1,300,000 distinct CDR3 sequences, with 20% to 25% observed a single time. These data were also reused for a study on T cells of mothers and their children.

Specimen: blood. The receptors shown here come from a girl aged 2 to 9 in good health. CDR3s include the opening cysteine and the closing phenylalanine or tryptophan. A D gene is named only where the DNA matches it firmly. Clone size is stated in some rows and not others, as once, few, many or a class when expanded.

13,TRBV6-5,TRBJ2-3,NA,NA,CATGAGAGDTQYF,TGTGCCACCGGGGCAGGGGCGGGAGACACGCAGTATTTT
15,TRBV7-9,TRBJ2-5,NA,TRBD2,CASSVGRSRQETQYF,TGTGCCAGCAGCGTCGGGAGGTCCCGCCAAGAGACCCAGTACTTC
12,TRBV3-1,TRBJ2-5,few,NA,CASSHIKETQYF,TGTGCCAGCAGCCATATCAAAGAGACCCAGTACTTC
12,TRBV20-1,TRBJ2-7,NA,NA,CSASWRTYEQYF,TGCAGTGCTAGTTGGCGGACTTACGAGCAGTACTTC
14,TRBV20-1,TRBJ2-1,NA,TRBD1,CSVHSRQGAYEQFF,TGCAGTGTCCATTCGAGGCAGGGGGCTTACGAGCAGTTCTTC
17,TRBV2,TRBJ2-1,NA,NA,CASSDGRISPSYNEQFF,TGTGCCAGCAGTGATGGTCGAATTAGCCCCTCCTACAATGAGCAGTTCTTC
16,TRBV7-7,TRBJ2-2,few,TRBD2,CASSPLSGGYTGELFF,TGTGCTAGCAGCCCACTTAGCGGGGGATACACCGGGGAGCTGTTTTTT
14,TRBV20-1,TRBJ2-3,NA,NA,CSARDTLRTDTQYF,TGCAGTGCTAGAGACACTCTACGCACAGATACGCAGTATTTT
16,TRBV7-6,TRBJ1-3,NA,NA,CASTEQEFYSGNTIYF,TGTGCCAGCACTGAACAGGAGTTTTACTCTGGAAACACCATATATTTT
17,TRBV5-1,TRBJ2-3,NA,TRBD2,CASSSYLAGVSTDTQYF,TGCGCCAGCAGCTCCTACCTGGCGGGAGTGTCCACAGATACGCAGTATTTT
15,TRBV7-9,TRBJ2-1,NA,TRBD2,CASSLNSGSSDEQFF,TGTGCCAGCAGCTTAAATAGCGGGAGTTCCGATGAGCAGTTCTTC
13,TRBV20-1,TRBJ1-1,few,NA,CSARNRNPDEAFF,TGCAGTGCTAGAAACAGGAACCCCGATGAAGCTTTCTTT
13,TRBV7-9,TRBJ1-1,NA,NA,CASSRRGTSEAFF,TGTGCCAGCAGTCGTCGGGGTACGAGTGAAGCTTTCTTT
13,TRBV5-5,TRBJ2-3,NA,TRBD2,CASGTSGVDTQYF,TGTGCCAGTGGGACTAGTGGGGTCGATACGCAGTATTTT
17,TRBV12-3/TRBV12-4,TRBJ2-5,NA,NA,CASSFGRGRGVGETQYF,TGTGCCAGCAGTTTCGGTCGAGGGAGGGGGGTCGGGGAGACCCAGTACTTC
17,TRBV4-3,TRBJ1-4,NA,NA,CASSQVVPFATNEKLLF,TGCGCCAGCAGCCAAGTCGTACCCTTTGCAACTAATGAAAAACTGTTGTTT
15,TRBV4-2,TRBJ2-7,NA,TRBD2,CASSQGEGVLAEQYF,TGTGCCAGCAGCCAGGGGGAGGGAGTCCTGGCCGAGCAGTACTTC
14,TRBV6-5,TRBJ1-1,NA,NA,CASSYSGMNTEAFF,TGTGCCAGCAGTTACTCAGGGATGAACACTGAAGCTTTCTTT
13,TRBV5-5,TRBJ2-7,NA,NA,CASSFPGMGEQYF,TGTGCCAGCAGCTTTCCAGGGATGGGCGAGCAGTACTTC
14,TRBV6-1,TRBJ2-7,NA,TRBD2,CASSDLGGSYEQYF,TGTGCCAGCAGTGACCTGGGAGGGAGCTACGAGCAGTACTTC
15,TRBV7-2,TRBJ2-4,NA,NA,CASSFRGLAKNIQYF,TGTGCCAGCAGCTTTCGCGGGCTAGCCAAAAACATTCAGTACTTC
15,TRBV25-1,TRBJ2-2,NA,NA,CASSGRAKNTGELFF,TGTGCCAGCAGTGGTCGGGCTAAGAACACCGGGGAGCTGTTTTTT
13,TRBV20-1,TRBJ2-2,NA,NA,CSARGLAGGELFF,TGCAGTGCTAGAGGGCTAGCAGGCGGGGAGCTGTTTTTT
18,TRBV12-3/TRBV12-4,TRBJ2-6,NA,TRBD1,CASSMWDRTEPEANVLTF,TGTGCCAGCAGTATGTGGGACAGGACCGAGCCTGAGGCCAACGTCCTGACTTTC
17,TRBV12-5,TRBJ1-5,NA,NA,CASGLVLPGAGKGPQHF,TGTGCTAGTGGTTTGGTCCTTCCAGGGGCCGGAAAGGGCCCCCAGCATTTT
16,TRBV12-3/TRBV12-4,TRBJ2-4,few,NA,CASSLTAGRTKNIQYF,TGTGCCAGCAGTTTAACCGCCGGACGGACCAAAAACATTCAGTACTTC
10,TRBV29-1,TRBJ2-7,NA,NA,CSVEPYEQYF,TGCAGCGTTGAACCCTACGAGCAGTACTTC
14,TRBV18,TRBJ1-5,NA,TRBD1,CASSLQDRVQPQHF,TGTGCCAGCTCACTGCAGGACAGGGTTCAGCCCCAGCATTTT
19,TRBV28,TRBJ2-5,NA,TRBD2,CASSLDASGREGWQETQYF,TGTGCCAGCAGTTTAGATGCTAGCGGGCGAGAGGGATGGCAAGAGACCCAGTACTTC
15,TRBV5-1,TRBJ2-7,NA,TRBD1,CASSPLETGGYEQYF,TGCGCCAGCAGCCCGCTCGAGACAGGGGGCTACGAGCAGTACTTC
14,TRBV19,TRBJ1-4,NA,TRBD1,CASRRGGASEKLFF,TGTGCCAGTAGACGAGGGGGCGCAAGTGAAAAACTGTTTTTT
15,TRBV2,TRBJ1-4,NA,TRBD1,CASRRQGAFNEKLFF,TGTGCCAGCAGACGACAGGGGGCCTTTAATGAAAAACTGTTTTTT
12,TRBV12-3/TRBV12-4,TRBJ2-3,NA,TRBD1,CAGRVRGDTQYF,TGTGCCGGCAGAGTCAGGGGGGATACGCAGTATTTT
15,TRBV9,TRBJ2-2,NA,NA,CASSDGRSNTGELFF,TGTGCCAGCAGCGACGGACGGTCGAACACCGGGGAGCTGTTTTTT
17,TRBV7-8,TRBJ1-1,NA,NA,CASSLKSTDRGNTEAFF,TGTGCCAGCAGCCTAAAATCTACGGACAGAGGGAACACTGAAGCTTTCTTT
12,TRBV29-1,TRBJ1-5,few,TRBD1,CSVRQGGQPQHF,TGCAGCGTTAGACAGGGAGGGCAGCCCCAGCATTTT
16,TRBV4-1,TRBJ2-3,NA,NA,CASSQEERVSPDTQYF,TGCGCCAGCAGCCAAGAAGAGCGGGTTTCACCAGATACACAGTATTTT
13,TRBV10-3,TRBJ2-7,NA,TRBD1,CAIRPGTVVEQYF,TGTGCCATCAGACCCGGGACAGTGGTCGAGCAGTACTTC
15,TRBV7-9,TRBJ2-2,NA,TRBD2,CASSVPGLLTGELFF,TGTGCCAGCAGCGTCCCGGGACTACTCACCGGGGAGCTGTTTTTT
13,TRBV5-1,TRBJ2-7,once,TRBD1,CASRDRGRLEQYF,TGCGCCAGCCGGGACAGGGGGCGCCTCGAGCAGTACTTC
13,TRBV29-1,TRBJ2-3,NA,TRBD2,CSAGGLLRDTQYF,TGCAGCGCTGGGGGACTACTTCGGGATACGCAGTATTTT
13,TRBV28,TRBJ1-2,NA,TRBD1,CASNRQGMDGYTF,TGTGCCAGCAATAGACAGGGAATGGATGGCTACACCTTC
15,TRBV7-8,TRBJ2-5,few,NA,CASSLGVGVQETQYF,TGTGCCAGCAGCTTAGGTGTTGGCGTCCAAGAGACCCAGTACTTC
12,TRBV6-5,TRBJ2-4,NA,NA,CASSDTRVIQYF,TGTGCCAGCAGTGACACACGGGTCATTCAGTACTTC
18,TRBV6-7,TRBJ2-5,few,TRBD2,CASSPNFPGTSVQETQYF,TGTGCCAGCAGCCCAAACTTTCCCGGGACTAGCGTACAAGAGACCCAGTACTTC
14,TRBV5-1,TRBJ2-3,few,TRBD1,CASRIRQGPDTQYF,TGCGCCAGCAGGATACGACAGGGGCCAGATACGCAGTATTTT
14,TRBV28,TRBJ2-6,NA,NA,CASSPWAGANVLTF,TGTGCCAGCAGTCCCTGGGCTGGGGCCAACGTCCTGACTTTC
14,TRBV28,TRBJ2-7,NA,NA,CASSHAALLYEQYF,TGTGCCAGCAGCCACGCCGCGTTACTCTACGAGCAGTACTTC
13,TRBV28,TRBJ1-3,NA,NA,CASGQGPGNTIYF,TGTGCCAGCGGGCAGGGGCCTGGAAACACCATATATTTT
13,TRBV4-3,TRBJ2-3,few,NA,CASSQDSGDTQYF,TGCGCCAGCAGCCAAGATAGTGGCGATACGCAGTATTTT
14,TRBV6-2/TRBV6-3,TRBJ1-1,NA,NA,CASSQPTVGTEAFF,TGTGCCAGCAGTCAGCCGACGGTGGGCACTGAAGCTTTCTTT